This T cell receptor (beta chain) was captured by sequencing in a study of multiple sclerosis patients with progressive multifocal leukoencephalopathy. Broader study findings: Most PML patients had lower entropy, suggesting less diverse TRB repertoires.

To note about this clone: Antigen: not known.

CDR3 length: 17 residues. Germline V gene lookup returns CDR1 WSHSY and CDR2 SAAADI. Trimming pared 3 bases from V and 0 bases from J, leaving 12 bases between. Time point specified: time of PML onset. Every listed patient previously received interferon beta; all PML patients were women. Sequencing was at survey level. The data were produced by immunoSEQ multiplex PCR, yet TCRdb's version contains in-frame clones alone and is incomplete. The table lists about 33,000 clones, roughly 84% of them singletons, with about 3.2% in the top ten. The chain is built from TRBV10-2 and TRBJ2-6, with a tentative D call TRBD2 (5 bases). The receptor's source is a human donor with progressive multifocal leukoencephalopathy. Source: PBMCs, taken from a patient treated with natalizumab. For the CDR3, the DNA is TGCGCCAGCAGTGAACGGGCCGGAGGCTCTGGGGCCAACGTCCTGACTTTC. Translating it yields CASSERAGGSGANVLTF.